This T cell receptor (beta chain) was recovered during a study of blood T cell repertoires in COVID-19 (dated by TCRdb to the early 2020s). With respect to the entire study: The collaborator samples originated in the United States, Italy and Spain and spanned the acute and convalescent phases of COVID-19. The prospective study material was composed of cDNA or gDNA derived from T cells, B-cell-depleted T cells, or PBMCs. Subjects who had been exposed to COVID-19, were actively infected with it, or had recovered from it provided the deeply sampled blood TCRbeta repertoires that made up the dataset. The repertoires were released in a freely available public database intended as a resource for research on the immune response to SARS-CoV-2. The samples were drawn from two sources: the first 160 participants of the ongoing ImmuneRACE study, and 950 to 1,500 subjects contributed by 6 global collaborators. Nearly every sample came with metadata listing a de-identified subject ID, COVID-19 status, age in years and sex. Where available, HLA class I and class II types were taken from metadata supplied by the sample provider and were not determined by assay-based typing. Overall study results and their limits: Clinical and demographic metadata were provided uncurated, with the amount varying by source and participant.

One collaborating source in Seattle enrolled patients during active infection and followed them longitudinally through the course of disease. Whole blood was collected in K2EDTA tubes by collaborating institutions according to the institutions' own protocols. For TCRbeta analysis, collaborators shipped samples as frozen whole blood, isolated PBMCs, or DNA extracted from either of those sample types. A note on this clone: The target of this receptor is not known. Nothing much larger sits one base from this clone, and base qualities are not available.

TCRbeta CDR3 regions were amplified from genomic DNA using the immunoSEQ Assay, a bias-controlled multiplex PCR. The source study handled its data this way. The number of nucleated cells in each sample was estimated by amplification of reference gene primers within the assay. Sequence reads were collapsed and filtered to measure the absolute abundance of every unique TCRbeta CDR3 rearrangement. For each sample, productive Simpson clonality was calculated as the square root of Simpson's diversity index across productive rearrangements. TCRdb provides this immuneACCESS table in a form limited to in-frame rearrangements. Some clones are lacking; in checked studies, under half of them reflect an unresolved V gene, and why the rest are absent is not known. V, J and clone size reflect that table, while D and trimming were determined from the DNA. This sample has about 200,000 clones in its table, and less than 95% of those were observed once. Together, the top ten hold roughly 0.76% of the sample.

The CDR3 spans 13 residues, from the cysteine through the phenylalanine. Only CDR3 DNA remains: 39 bases, in frame from the first base. Via the germline V gene (reference sequence), CDR1 is MNHEY and CDR2 SMNVEV. V sheds 3 bases and J sheds 8 bases, leaving 13 bases between their ends. The clonotype originates from a man in his thirties or forties with COVID-19, enrolled during active disease. Sequencing was carried out using peripheral blood. The chain is made from TRBV27 and TRBJ1-2; the D gene assignment is ambiguous. For the CDR3, the sequence is CASSLRPRGGYTF. The nucleotide sequence reads as follows: TGTGCCAGCAGTTTGAGGCCCCGAGGGGGCTACACCTTC.